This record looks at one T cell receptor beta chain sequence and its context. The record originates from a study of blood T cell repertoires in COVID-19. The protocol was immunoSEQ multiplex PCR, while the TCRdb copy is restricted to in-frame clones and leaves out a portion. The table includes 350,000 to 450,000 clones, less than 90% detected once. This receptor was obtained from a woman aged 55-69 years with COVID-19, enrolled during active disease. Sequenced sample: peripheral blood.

The CDR3 region is CASSPGTGDYNEQFF. The CDR3 nucleotides are TGTGCCAGCAGTCCCGGGACAGGGGACTACAATGAGCAGTTCTTC. The gene calls are TRBV6-2 or TRBV6-3 and TRBJ2-1; 10 bases are shared with TRBD1. The CDR3 is 15 residues long. V shed 5 bases and J 3 bases; nucleotides not matched to a gene: 4. Germline V gene data show CDR1 as MNHEY and CDR2 as SVGEGT.